Given below is one TCR beta chain in context. Its specificity is not known. CDR3 length: 15 amino acids. Germline CDR1 and CDR2: SGHRS and YFSETQ. Germline trimming cut 0 bases from V and 4 bases from J; bases unmatched to any gene: 5. This record comes from a study of Graves' ophthalmopathy and Graves' hyperthyroidism. General study points: Blood contained most expanded thyroid clonotypes exceeding 0.001 frequency. Ophthalmopathy progression prediction by the model yielded a sensitivity of about 68% and a specificity of around 72%.

Amplification of the TCR beta CDR3 regions used RNA transcripts (as template). Second-round multiplex PCR came after a first-round RT-PCR that employed HTBI primers. Each CDR3 protein gets one entry after TCRdb re-called the multiplex PCR reads with MiXCR. Of 300,000 to 400,000 distinct CDR3 sequences listed, roughly 16% are singletons. Researchers turned away patients with other autoimmune diseases, uncontrolled infections, pregnancy or lactation. PBMCs came from 10 ml of fresh peripheral blood. Sequencing was performed on peripheral blood. This receptor was identified in an adult man with Graves' ophthalmopathy. The chain couples TRBV5-1 to TRBJ2-5, with 8 bases that match TRBD2. The CDR3 DNA reads TGCGCCAGCAGCTTGGTGATAGCGGGAAGAGAGACCCAGTACTTC. Protein: CASSLVIAGRETQYF.